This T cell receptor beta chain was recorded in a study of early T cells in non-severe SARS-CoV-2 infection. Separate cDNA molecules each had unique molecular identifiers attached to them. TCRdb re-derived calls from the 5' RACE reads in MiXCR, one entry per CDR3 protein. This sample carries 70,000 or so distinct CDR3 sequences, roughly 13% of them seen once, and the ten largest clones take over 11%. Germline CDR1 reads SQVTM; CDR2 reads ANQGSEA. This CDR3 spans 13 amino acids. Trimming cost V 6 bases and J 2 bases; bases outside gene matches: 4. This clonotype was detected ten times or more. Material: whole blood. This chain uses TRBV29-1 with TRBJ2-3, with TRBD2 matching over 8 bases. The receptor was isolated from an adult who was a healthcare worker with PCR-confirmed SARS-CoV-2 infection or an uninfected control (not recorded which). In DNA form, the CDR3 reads TGCAGCGTCAAGCGGGGGAACACAGATACGCAGTATTTT. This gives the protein CSVKRGNTDTQYF.